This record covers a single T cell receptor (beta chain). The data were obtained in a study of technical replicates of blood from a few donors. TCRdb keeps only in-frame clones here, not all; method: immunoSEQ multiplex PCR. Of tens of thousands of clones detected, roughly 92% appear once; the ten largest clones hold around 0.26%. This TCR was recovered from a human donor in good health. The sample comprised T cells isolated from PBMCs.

For the CDR3, the DNA is TGTGCCAGTAGTAAAGACAGGGGCGGCTATGGCTACACCTTC. Residues: CASSKDRGGYGYTF. The chain joins TRBV19 to TRBJ1-2, with TRBD1 matching 8 bases. Losses at the gene ends were 4 bases for V and 4 bases for J; bases not matched to a gene: 5. Germline values: CDR1 LNHDA, CDR2 SQIVND (reference sequence). The CDR3 sequence is 14 residues long.